These T cell receptor beta chains were read from a single sample in a study of OX40 agonist ivuxolimab in advanced cancers. Repertoires were generated with immunoSEQ multiplex PCR, while TCRdb's copy carries only in-frame clones and drops some. This sample has 20,000 to 30,000 clones, with more than 75% found just once. Sequencing was performed on CD4+ or CD8+ T cells sorted from blood, taken in a trial of the OX40 agonist ivuxolimab. The source of these receptors is an adult with an advanced solid tumor such as melanoma, head and neck, liver or kidney cancer. The CDR3 runs from the conserved cysteine through the conserved F or W. The D gene is left open where the match is weak. Clone size appears in some rows only: once, few, many, or a class for an expanded clone.

j_call | clone_size | v_call | d_call | cdr3_nt | cdr3_aa
TRBJ2-7 | NA | TRBV7-1 | NA | TGTGCCAGCAGCATCTCCTGGCAGGCCGACGAGCAGTACTTC | CASSISWQADEQYF
TRBJ2-7 | NA | TRBV5-5 | TRBD2 | TGTGCCAGCAGCTTGGGGACTAGCGGGGGCGCCTTAGGAGTGTACTTC | CASSLGTSGGALGVYF
TRBJ2-1 | NA | TRBV10-2 | NA | TGCGCCAGCAGTCGGGGTGACTACAATGAGCAGTTCTTC | CASSRGDYNEQFF
TRBJ2-7 | NA | TRBV28 | NA | TGTGCCAGCAGTTTCGAGGGGCACGAGCAGTACTTC | CASSFEGHEQYF
TRBJ2-7 | NA | TRBV6-6 | NA | TGTGCCAGCATGCAGGGAAGGTTC | CASMQGRF
TRBJ2-7 | NA | TRBV6-1 | NA | TGTGCCAGCAGGGACGGCAGCTCCTACGAGCAGTACTTC | CASRDGSSYEQYF
TRBJ2-1 | NA | TRBV14 | NA | TGTGCCAGCAGCCAAGAGGAGAGGGAGTTCTTC | CASSQEEREFF
TRBJ1-3 | NA | TRBV11-3 | NA | TGTGCCAGCAGCTTACCTGGAAACACCATATATTTT | CASSLPGNTIYF
TRBJ2-5 | once | TRBV4-3 | TRBD2 | TGCGCCAGCAGCCAAGAGATAAGCGGGGGGGAGACCCAGTACTTC | CASSQEISGGETQYF
TRBJ1-1 | NA | TRBV5-1 | NA | TGCGCCAGCAGCCTCGTGGAGGGTTCATTGAACACTGAAGCTTTCTTT | CASSLVEGSLNTEAFF
TRBJ2-7 | NA | TRBV15 | NA | TGTGCCACCAGCAGCGGATACGAGCAGTACTTC | CATSSGYEQYF
TRBJ2-5 | NA | TRBV7-9 | TRBD2 | TGTGCCAGCAGATTAGCGGGAGGCGAGACCCAGTACTTC | CASRLAGGETQYF